These T cell receptor beta chains were read from a single sample in a study of blood T cell repertoires in COVID-19. The data were produced by immunoSEQ multiplex PCR, yet TCRdb's version contains in-frame clones alone and is incomplete. The sample holds about 120,000 clones, less than 90% seen once. The sequencing input was peripheral blood. Receptors originate from an elderly woman with acute or convalescent COVID-19. Both conserved end residues are part of each CDR3. The D gene is left open where the match is weak. The size entry is marked missing in some rows and otherwise reads once, few, many or a size class.

V gene	D gene	J gene	clone size	CDR3 DNA	CDR3 protein
TRBV9	-	TRBJ2-1	-	TGTGCCAGCAGCGTAGCACCCTCGAGCTCCTACAATGAGCAGTTCTTC	CASSVAPSSSYNEQFF
TRBV6-5	-	TRBJ2-1	-	TGTGCCAGCAACATCAGGGTGTCCACCTACAATGAGCAGTTCTTC	CASNIRVSTYNEQFF
TRBV4-2	-	TRBJ2-4	-	TGTGCCAGCAGCCAAACAGGGAAACTAGCCAAAAACATTCAGTACTTC	CASSQTGKLAKNIQYF
TRBV6-5	-	TRBJ1-1	-	TGTGCCAGCAGCCTCTGGGGGGGGAAAACTGAAGCTTTCTTT	CASSLWGGKTEAFF
TRBV7-9	-	TRBJ1-4	-	TGTGCCAGCAGCTCCCCCAGGGCGGCCCCAACTAATGAAAAACTGTTTTTT	CASSSPRAAPTNEKLFF
TRBV6-5	-	TRBJ1-5	-	TGTGCCAGCAGTTCCACCTCAGGGGTCAATCAGCCCCAGCATTTT	CASSSTSGVNQPQHF
TRBV4-1	TRBD2	TRBJ2-1	-	TGCGCCAGCAGCCAAGTGGCCCTAGCGGGGGGCCTCCCGAGCAATGAGCAGTTCTTC	CASSQVALAGGLPSNEQFF
TRBV12-3/TRBV12-4	-	TRBJ2-7	-	TGTGCCAGCGGTACAGGGTTATACTACGAGCAGTACTTC	CASGTGLYYEQYF
TRBV5-6	-	TRBJ1-1	-	TGTGCCAGCAGCTTTGGGCCTAACACTGAAGCTTTCTTT	CASSFGPNTEAFF
TRBV7-9	-	TRBJ1-1	-	TGTGCCAGCAGCTTAAGAGATTTTGGAGCTTTCTTT	CASSLRDFGAFF
TRBV19	TRBD1	TRBJ1-2	-	TGTGCCAGTAGCCCAGGACCCAGGGGGCCTTATGGCTACACCTTC	CASSPGPRGPYGYTF
TRBV6-5	TRBD1	TRBJ1-1	-	TGTGCCAGCAGTCCCTGGGGACAGCTGAACACTGAAGCTTTCTTT	CASSPWGQLNTEAFF
TRBV29-1	TRBD1	TRBJ2-5	-	TGCAGCGTTGTACGGGCGGGACAGGGGGGTGAGACCCAGTACTTC	CSVVRAGQGGETQYF
TRBV5-1	-	TRBJ2-1	-	TGCGCCAGCAGCCCCGGAGGTGGACGAGTAAGTCCCTACAATGAGCAGTTCTTC	CASSPGGGRVSPYNEQFF
TRBV5-1	-	TRBJ1-2	-	TGCGCCAGCAGCCTCAAAAACAGGGCGACGGGCTACACCTTC	CASSLKNRATGYTF
TRBV5-1	-	TRBJ1-5	-	TGCGCCAGCAGCTTGGCAGGGGATAGCAATCAGCCCCAGCATTTT	CASSLAGDSNQPQHF
TRBV10-2	-	TRBJ2-5	-	TGCGCCACCGTTTTTGCAGGGGCCGGGGCCCAGTACTTC	CATVFAGAGAQYF
TRBV9	TRBD1	TRBJ2-4	-	TGTGCCAGCAGCGCGGCCGACAGGGGAATAGCCAAAAACATTCAGTACTTC	CASSAADRGIAKNIQYF
TRBV7-2	TRBD1	TRBJ1-6	-	TGTGCCAGCAGCCCGACAGGGTCCAATTCACCCCTCCACTTT	CASSPTGSNSPLHF
TRBV11-2	TRBD2	TRBJ2-1	-	TGTGCCAGCAGTTTTACTAGCGGGGGAGGGAATGAGCAGTTCTTC	CASSFTSGGGNEQFF
TRBV3-1/TRBV3-2	TRBD1	TRBJ1-2	-	TGTGCCAGCAGCCGAACAGGGGGGGATGGCTACACCTTC	CASSRTGGDGYTF
TRBV5-6	TRBD1	TRBJ2-3	-	TGTGCCAGCAGCTTGGGATCACAGGGGGCCGCAGATACGCAGTATTTT	CASSLGSQGAADTQYF
TRBV19	-	TRBJ1-5	few	TGTGCCAGTCAACAGCTGTCAGGGCAGCCCCAGCATTTT	CASQQLSGQPQHF
TRBV7-9	TRBD2	TRBJ2-1	-	TGTGCCAGCAGCCCCAGGACTAGCGGGGTTGGTGAGCAGTTCTTC	CASSPRTSGVGEQFF
TRBV7-4	-	TRBJ1-2	-	TGTGCCAGCAGTCCGAGGCCCTATGGCTACACCTTC	CASSPRPYGYTF
TRBV11-2	TRBD1	TRBJ1-3	-	TGTGCCAGCAGCTGGGTGTTAGGACAGGCTCGACCCTCTGGAAACACCATATATTTT	CASSWVLGQARPSGNTIYF
TRBV10-2	TRBD1	TRBJ1-1	-	TGCGCCAGCAGTGAGATACAGGGGGTTAGAGCTTTCTTT	CASSEIQGVRAFF
TRBV24-1	-	TRBJ2-7	few	TGTGCCACCCCACAGGCCCCTTTTGTCGAGCAGTACTTC	CATPQAPFVEQYF
TRBV7-9	TRBD2	TRBJ2-3	-	TGTGCCAGCAGTTTCCCGGGACTAGCGGGGGGGGCCGATACGCAGTATTTT	CASSFPGLAGGADTQYF
TRBV5-1	TRBD1	TRBJ2-1	once	TGCGCCAGCAGCTTAAACAGGGGGCTCGTGATGTTCTTC	CASSLNRGLVMFF
TRBV3-1/TRBV3-2	TRBD2	TRBJ2-2	-	TGTGCCAGCACCGGGACTAGCGGGGGGCCCACCGGGGAGCTGTTTTTT	CASTGTSGGPTGELFF
TRBV18	TRBD1	TRBJ2-5	-	TGTGCCAGCTCAAGGGACAGACAAGAGACCCAGTACTTC	CASSRDRQETQYF
TRBV7-8	-	TRBJ1-5	-	TGTGCCAGCAGCTTAGGGCAGGGTAGGAATCAGCCCCAGCATTTT	CASSLGQGRNQPQHF
TRBV2	TRBD1	TRBJ1-4	-	TGTGCCAGCAGTGAACCCAGGGGGCTAGCTAATGAAAAACTGTTTTTT	CASSEPRGLANEKLFF
TRBV28	-	TRBJ2-4	-	TGTGCCAGCAGTTTCGGCAAAAACATTCAGTACTTC	CASSFGKNIQYF
TRBV7-2	TRBD2	TRBJ2-5	-	TGTGCCAGCAGCTACCAGCGGGGGGGAGGGGAGACCCAGTACTTC	CASSYQRGGGETQYF
TRBV29-1	-	TRBJ1-5	once	TGCAGCGCTGCGGGGGGCTCGGTTCAGCCCCAGCATTTT	CSAAGGSVQPQHF
TRBV6-5	-	TRBJ1-5	-	TGTGCCAGCAGTTCCGGCAGGGATCAGCCCCAGCATTTT	CASSSGRDQPQHF
TRBV5-1	-	TRBJ1-2	-	TGCGCCAGCAGCCCCCACAATGGTCTGGGCGTTGAACATGGCTACACCTTC	CASSPHNGLGVEHGYTF
TRBV27	TRBD1	TRBJ1-2	-	TGTGCCAGCAGTTTGTACAGGGGCACCAACTATGGCTACACCTTC	CASSLYRGTNYGYTF
TRBV11-2	-	TRBJ2-3	-	TGTGCCAGCAGCTTTCAGGGGCCCACAGATACGCAGTATTTT	CASSFQGPTDTQYF
TRBV5-1	-	TRBJ1-5	-	TGCGCCAGCAGCAGAGGACAAAGTAGCAATCAGCCCCAGCATTTT	CASSRGQSSNQPQHF
TRBV7-3	-	TRBJ2-5	-	TGTGCCAGCAGCTTAGACGGGGAAGAGACCCAGTACTTC	CASSLDGEETQYF
TRBV7-9	TRBD1	TRBJ1-5	once	TGTGCCAGCAGCTTAGCCGGGACAGGGGGCGGCAATCAGCCCCAGCATTTT	CASSLAGTGGGNQPQHF
TRBV5-1	-	TRBJ1-6	once	TGCGCCAGCAGCTCAGACGGACCAGGGACACCCCTCCACTTT	CASSSDGPGTPLHF
TRBV5-6	-	TRBJ1-6	once	TGTGCCAGCAGCTTTAGTCGGGACTTTTATAATTCACCCCTCCACTTT	CASSFSRDFYNSPLHF
TRBV27	TRBD1	TRBJ1-2	-	TGTGCCAGCACCAACTCAGGGGGTGGCTACACCTTC	CASTNSGGGYTF
TRBV6-1	-	TRBJ1-5	few	TGTGCCAGCAGTGCAGCGGTTCTCCCAATCGGGCCCCAGCATTTT	CASSAAVLPIGPQHF
TRBV5-1	-	TRBJ1-1	-	TGCGCCAGCAGCGTGGGTGCAGGTTCGAACACTGAAGCTTTCTTT	CASSVGAGSNTEAFF
TRBV7-7	-	TRBJ2-2	-	TGTGCTAGCAGCTTAAGACTGAACACCGGGGAGCTGTTTTTT	CASSLRLNTGELFF
TRBV4-3	-	TRBJ1-2	-	TGCGCCAGCAGCCAAGTGGGGCACGGATATGGCTACACCTTC	CASSQVGHGYGYTF
TRBV5-8	-	TRBJ1-6	once	TGTGCCAGCGGTGGAGATTCACCCCTCCACTTT	CASGGDSPLHF
TRBV4-3	TRBD1	TRBJ1-6	-	TGCGCCAGCAGCCAAGAGGGGGGGACAGGGATGTCACCCCTCCACTTT	CASSQEGGTGMSPLHF
TRBV7-9	-	TRBJ1-2	-	TGTGCCAGCAGCCCTCCCGGGGGGGACTATGGCTACACCTTC	CASSPPGGDYGYTF
TRBV6-6	-	TRBJ2-7	once	TGTGCCAGCAGTTACTCCGGGACATCCTACGAGCAGTACTTC	CASSYSGTSYEQYF
TRBV25-1	TRBD2	TRBJ2-2	-	TGTGCCAGCAGTCGGGGGGTCGGGGAGCTGTTTTTT	CASSRGVGELFF
TRBV28	-	TRBJ1-2	-	TGTGCCAGCAGTTCCCTCAACCAGGGGGGCTACACCTTC	CASSSLNQGGYTF
TRBV6-5	TRBD1	TRBJ2-7	-	TGTGCCAGCAGTTTAGCGGGACAGGGGGCCTACGAGCAGTACTTC	CASSLAGQGAYEQYF
TRBV5-1	-	TRBJ2-3	-	TGCGCCAGCAGCTTTGTAGGCAGGGGATTAATAGATACGCAGTATTTT	CASSFVGRGLIDTQYF